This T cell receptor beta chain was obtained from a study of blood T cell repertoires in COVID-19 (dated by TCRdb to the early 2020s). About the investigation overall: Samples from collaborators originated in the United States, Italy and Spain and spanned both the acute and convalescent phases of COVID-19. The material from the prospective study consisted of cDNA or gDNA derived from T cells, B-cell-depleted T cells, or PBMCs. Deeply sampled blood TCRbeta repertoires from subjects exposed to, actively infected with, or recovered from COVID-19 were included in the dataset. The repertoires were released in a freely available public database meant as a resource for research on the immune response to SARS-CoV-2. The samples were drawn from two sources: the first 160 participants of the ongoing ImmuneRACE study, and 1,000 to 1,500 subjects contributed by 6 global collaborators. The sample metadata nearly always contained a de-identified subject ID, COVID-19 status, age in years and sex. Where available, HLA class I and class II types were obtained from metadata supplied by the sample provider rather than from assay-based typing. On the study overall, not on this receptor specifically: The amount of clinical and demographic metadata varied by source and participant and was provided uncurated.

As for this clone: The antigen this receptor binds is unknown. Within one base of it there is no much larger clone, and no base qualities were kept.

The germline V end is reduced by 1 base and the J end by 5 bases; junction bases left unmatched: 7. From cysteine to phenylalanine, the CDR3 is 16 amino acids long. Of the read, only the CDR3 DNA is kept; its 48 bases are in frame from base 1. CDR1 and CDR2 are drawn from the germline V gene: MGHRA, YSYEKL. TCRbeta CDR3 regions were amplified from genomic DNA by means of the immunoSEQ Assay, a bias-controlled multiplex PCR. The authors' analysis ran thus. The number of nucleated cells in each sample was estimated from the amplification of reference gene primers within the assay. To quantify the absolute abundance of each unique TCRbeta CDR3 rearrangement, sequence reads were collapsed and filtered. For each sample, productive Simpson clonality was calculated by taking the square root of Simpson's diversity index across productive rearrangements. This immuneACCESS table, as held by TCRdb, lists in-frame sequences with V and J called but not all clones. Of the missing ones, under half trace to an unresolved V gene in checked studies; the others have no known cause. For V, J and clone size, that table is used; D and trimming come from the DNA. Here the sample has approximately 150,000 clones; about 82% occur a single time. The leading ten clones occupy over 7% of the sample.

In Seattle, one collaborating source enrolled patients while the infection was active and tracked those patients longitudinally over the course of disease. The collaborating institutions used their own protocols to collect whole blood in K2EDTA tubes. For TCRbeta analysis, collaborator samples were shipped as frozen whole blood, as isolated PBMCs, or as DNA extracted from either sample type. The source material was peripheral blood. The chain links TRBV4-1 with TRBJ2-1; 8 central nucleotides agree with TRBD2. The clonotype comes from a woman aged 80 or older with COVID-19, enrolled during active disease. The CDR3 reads CASSQGRAGADNEQFF. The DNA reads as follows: TGCGCCAGCAGCCAAGGTCGAGCGGGGGCCGACAATGAGCAGTTCTTC.